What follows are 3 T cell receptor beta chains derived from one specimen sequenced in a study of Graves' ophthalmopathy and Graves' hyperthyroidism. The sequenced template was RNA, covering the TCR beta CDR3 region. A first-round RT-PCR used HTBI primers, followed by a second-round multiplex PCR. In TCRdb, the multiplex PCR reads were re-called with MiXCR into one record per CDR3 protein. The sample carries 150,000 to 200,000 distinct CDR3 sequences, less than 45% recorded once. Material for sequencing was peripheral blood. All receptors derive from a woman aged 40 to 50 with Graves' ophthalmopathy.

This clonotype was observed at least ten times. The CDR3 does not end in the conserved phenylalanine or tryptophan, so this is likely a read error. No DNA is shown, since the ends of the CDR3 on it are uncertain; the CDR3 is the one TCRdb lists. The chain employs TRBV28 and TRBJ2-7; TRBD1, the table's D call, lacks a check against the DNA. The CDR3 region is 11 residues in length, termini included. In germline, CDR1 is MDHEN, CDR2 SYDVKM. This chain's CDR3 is CASSLDGAPYS.

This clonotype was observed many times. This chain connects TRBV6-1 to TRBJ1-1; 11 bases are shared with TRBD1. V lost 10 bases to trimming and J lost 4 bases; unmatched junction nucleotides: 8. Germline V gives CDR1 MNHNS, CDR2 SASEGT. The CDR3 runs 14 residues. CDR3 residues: CATAPGTGGTEAFF. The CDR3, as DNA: TGTGCCACAGCCCCCGGGACAGGGGGCACTGAAGCTTTCTTT.

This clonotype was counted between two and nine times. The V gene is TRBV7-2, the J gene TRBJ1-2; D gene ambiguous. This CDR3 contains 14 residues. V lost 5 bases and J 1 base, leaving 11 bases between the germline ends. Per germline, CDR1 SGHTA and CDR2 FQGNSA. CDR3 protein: CASSQRPLNYGYTF. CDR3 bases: TGTGCCAGCAGCCAACGGCCGCTTAACTATGGCTACACCTTC. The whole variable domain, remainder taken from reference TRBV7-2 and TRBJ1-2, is GAGVSQSPSNKVTEKGKDVELRCDPISGHTALYWYRQSLGQGLEFLIYFQGNSAPDKSGLPSDRFSAERTGGSVSTLTIQRTQQEDSAVYLCASSQRPLNYGYTFGSGTRLTVV.